The TCR beta chain described here comes from a study of blood T cell repertoires in COVID-19. Between the trimmed V and J ends, which lost 6 bases and 0 bases, there was a span of 12 bases. The CDR3 totals 15 residues. CDR1 is SGHAT and CDR2 is FQDESV in the germline V gene (reference sequence). TCRdb keeps only in-frame clones here, not all; method: immunoSEQ multiplex PCR. The data hold approximately 200,000 clones, with approximately 84% observed a single time. This TCR derives from a man aged 55 to 70 who had recovered from COVID-19. The J gene is TRBJ1-3, the V gene TRBV11-1; D might be TRBD1 (6 bases). Input material: PBMCs or T cells enriched from blood (not recorded which). The CDR3: CASSTDSRSGNTIYF. Written as DNA, the CDR3 is TGTGCCAGCAGTACGGACAGCCGCTCTGGAAACACCATATATTTT.